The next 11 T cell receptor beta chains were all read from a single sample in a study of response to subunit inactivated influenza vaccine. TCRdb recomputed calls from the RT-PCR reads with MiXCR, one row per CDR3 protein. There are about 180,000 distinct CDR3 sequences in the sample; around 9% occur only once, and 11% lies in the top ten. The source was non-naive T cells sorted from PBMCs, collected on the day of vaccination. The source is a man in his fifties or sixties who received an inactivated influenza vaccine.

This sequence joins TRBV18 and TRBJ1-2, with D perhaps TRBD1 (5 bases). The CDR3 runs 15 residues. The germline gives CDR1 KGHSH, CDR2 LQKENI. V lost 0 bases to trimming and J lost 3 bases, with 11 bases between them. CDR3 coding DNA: TGTGCCAGCTCACCACCGACGCAGGGATACTATGGCTACACCTTC. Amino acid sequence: CASSPPTQGYYGYTF.

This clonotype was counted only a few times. The chain's CDR3 is CASSQVSGGPYTGELFF. Here the CDR3 DNA reads TGTGCCAGCAGCCAAGTTAGCGGGGGCCCCTACACCGGGGAGCTGTTTTTT. J is TRBJ2-2 and V is TRBV3-1; 9 bases are shared with TRBD2. There are 17 residues in the CDR3. V dropped 1 base and J dropped 3; count of bases not matched to a gene: 6. Germline CDR1 and CDR2: LGHDT and YNNKEL (reference sequence).

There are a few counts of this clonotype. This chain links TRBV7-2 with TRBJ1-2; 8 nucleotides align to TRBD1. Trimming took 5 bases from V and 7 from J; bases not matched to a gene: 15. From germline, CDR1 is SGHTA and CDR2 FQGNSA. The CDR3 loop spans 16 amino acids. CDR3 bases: TGTGCCAGCAGCCTAGACAGGGGAGGGGGCATTGGTGGCTACACCTTC. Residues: CASSLDRGGGIGGYTF.

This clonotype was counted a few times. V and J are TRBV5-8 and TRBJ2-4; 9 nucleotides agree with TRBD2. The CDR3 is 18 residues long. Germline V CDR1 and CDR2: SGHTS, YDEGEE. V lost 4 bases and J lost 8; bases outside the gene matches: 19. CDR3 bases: TGTGCCAGCAGCCCGCTGCGGGCGGGAGGGATGGGAAGGGACATTCAGTACTTC. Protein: CASSPLRAGGMGRDIQYF.

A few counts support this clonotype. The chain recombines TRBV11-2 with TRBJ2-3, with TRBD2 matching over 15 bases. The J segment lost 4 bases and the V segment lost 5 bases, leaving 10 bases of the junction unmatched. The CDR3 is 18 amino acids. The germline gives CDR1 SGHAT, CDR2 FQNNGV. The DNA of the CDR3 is TGTGCCAGCAGCGTAGGACTAGCGGGGGGGCTTTCCCCAGATACGCAGTATTTT. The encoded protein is CASSVGLAGGLSPDTQYF. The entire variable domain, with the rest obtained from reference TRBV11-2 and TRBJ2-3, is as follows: EAGVAQSPRYKIIEKRQSVAFWCNPISGHATLYWYQQILGQGPKLLIQFQNNGVVDDSQLPKDRFSAERLKGVDSTLKIQPAKLEDSAVYLCASSVGLAGGLSPDTQYFGPGTRLTVL.

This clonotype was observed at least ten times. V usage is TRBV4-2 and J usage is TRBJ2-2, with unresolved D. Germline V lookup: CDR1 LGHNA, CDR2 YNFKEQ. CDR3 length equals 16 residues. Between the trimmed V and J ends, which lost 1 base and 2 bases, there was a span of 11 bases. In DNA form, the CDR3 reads TGTGCCAGCAGCCAAGCGTTCGGAGTTAACACCGGGGAGCTGTTTTTT. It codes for CASSQAFGVNTGELFF.

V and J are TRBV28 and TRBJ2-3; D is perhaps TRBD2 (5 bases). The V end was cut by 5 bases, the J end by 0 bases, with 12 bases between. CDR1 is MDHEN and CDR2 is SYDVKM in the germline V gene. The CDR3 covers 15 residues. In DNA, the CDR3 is TGTGCCAGCAGTGCGCCGGGATTGAGCACAGATACGCAGTATTTT. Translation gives CASSAPGLSTDTQYF.

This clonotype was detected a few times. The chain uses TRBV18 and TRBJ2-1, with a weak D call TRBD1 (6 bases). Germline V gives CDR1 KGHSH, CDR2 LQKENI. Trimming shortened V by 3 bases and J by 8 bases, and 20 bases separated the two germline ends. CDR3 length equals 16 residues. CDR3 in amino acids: CASSPPAGVGQDEQFF. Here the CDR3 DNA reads TGTGCCAGCTCACCCCCTGCAGGGGTGGGGCAGGATGAGCAGTTCTTC.

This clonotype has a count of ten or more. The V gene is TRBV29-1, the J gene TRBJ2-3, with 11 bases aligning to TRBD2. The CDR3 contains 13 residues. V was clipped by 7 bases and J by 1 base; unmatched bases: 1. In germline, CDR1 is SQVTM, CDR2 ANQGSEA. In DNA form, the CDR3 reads TGCAGCGAGGGACTAGCGGGCACAGATACGCAGTATTTT. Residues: CSEGLAGTDTQYF.

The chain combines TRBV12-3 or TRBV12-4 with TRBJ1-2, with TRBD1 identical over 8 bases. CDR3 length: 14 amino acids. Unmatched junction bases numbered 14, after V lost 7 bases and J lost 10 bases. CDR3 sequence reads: CASTIGQGSFYYTF. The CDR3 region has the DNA TGTGCCAGCACCATTGGACAGGGAAGTTTTTACTACACCTTC.

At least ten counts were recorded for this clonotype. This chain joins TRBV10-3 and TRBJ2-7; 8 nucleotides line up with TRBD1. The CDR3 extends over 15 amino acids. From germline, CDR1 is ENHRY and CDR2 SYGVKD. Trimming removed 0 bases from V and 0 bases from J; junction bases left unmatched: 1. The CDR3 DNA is TGTGCCATCAGTGAGTCGCAGGGGGCCTCCTACGAGCAGTACTTC. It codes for CAISESQGASYEQYF.